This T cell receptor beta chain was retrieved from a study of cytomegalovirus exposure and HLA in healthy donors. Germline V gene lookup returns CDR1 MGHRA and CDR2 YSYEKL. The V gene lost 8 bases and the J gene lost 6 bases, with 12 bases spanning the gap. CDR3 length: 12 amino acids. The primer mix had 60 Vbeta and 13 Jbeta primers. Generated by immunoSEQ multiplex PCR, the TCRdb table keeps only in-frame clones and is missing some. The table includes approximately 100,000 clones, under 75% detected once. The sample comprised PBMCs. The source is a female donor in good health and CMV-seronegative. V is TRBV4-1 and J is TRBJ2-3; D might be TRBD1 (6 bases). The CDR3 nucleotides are TGCGCCAGCGCAGGGGCGGCGGATACGCAGTATTTT. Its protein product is CASAGAADTQYF.